The clone carrying this T cell receptor beta chain came up a few times. Germline CDR1 GTSNPN, CDR2 SVGIG (reference sequence). Between the trimmed V and J ends, which lost 3 bases and 7 bases, there was a span of 13 bases. This CDR3 is 13 amino acids long. These data come from a study of T cell responses to AZD1222 COVID-19 vaccine. Assay: immunoSEQ multiplex PCR; the TCRdb copy retains only in-frame clones and omits some. There are about 140,000 clones in the sample; 90% to 95% occur only once, and 9.5% to 15% lies in the top ten. This clonotype was obtained from an adult who had recovered from COVID-19. The sample was peripheral blood, taken after recovery from COVID-19. This chain uses TRBV30 with TRBJ2-1; no firm D call. CDR3 loop: CAWRPLEGNEQFF. CDR3 nucleotides: TGTGCCTGGAGACCTCTAGAAGGGAATGAGCAGTTCTTC.